This T cell receptor beta chain was sequenced during a study of OX40 agonist ivuxolimab in advanced cancers. Background on the study: Every patient in dose escalation had hepatocellular carcinoma, melanoma, renal cell or head and neck cancer.

V dropped 1 base and J dropped 0 bases, with 10 bases sitting between them. Germline assignment: CDR1 SGHRS and CDR2 YFSETQ. The CDR3 consists of 15 residues. Assay used: immunoSEQ multiplex PCR; TCRdb lists only in-frame clones, some missing. The sample shows around 15,000 clones, 75% to 80% of them seen only once. This chain links TRBV5-1 with TRBJ1-1; possibly TRBD1 for D (5 bases). Source: CD4+ or CD8+ T cells sorted from blood, taken in a trial of the OX40 agonist ivuxolimab. The clonotype comes from an adult with an advanced solid tumor such as melanoma, head and neck, liver or kidney cancer. The CDR3 sequence: CASSLSTGLNTEAFF. For the CDR3, the DNA is TGCGCCAGCAGCTTGAGTACAGGACTGAACACTGAAGCTTTCTTT. The variable domain in full, with the rest retrieved from reference TRBV5-1 and TRBJ1-1, is KAGVTQTPRYLIKTRGQQVTLSCSPISGHRSVSWYQQTPGQGLQFLFEYFSETQRNKGNFPGRFSGRQFSNSRSEMNVSTLELGDSALYLCASSLSTGLNTEAFFGQGTRLTVV.